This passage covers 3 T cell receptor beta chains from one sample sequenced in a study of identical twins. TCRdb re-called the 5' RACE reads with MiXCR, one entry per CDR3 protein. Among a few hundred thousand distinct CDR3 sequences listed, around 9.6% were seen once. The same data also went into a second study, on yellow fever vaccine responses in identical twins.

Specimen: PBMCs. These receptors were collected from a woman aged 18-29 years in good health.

This chain's CDR3 is CASSPEITRESGYTF. CDR3 in DNA: TGCGCCAGCAGCCCCGAGATAACCAGGGAGAGTGGCTACACCTTC. The chain couples TRBV5-1 to TRBJ1-2, with D maybe TRBD1 (5 bases). Germline CDR1 reads SGHRS; CDR2 reads YFSETQ. The CDR3 spans 15 residues. V lost 4 bases to trimming and J lost 7 bases, with 20 bases between them.

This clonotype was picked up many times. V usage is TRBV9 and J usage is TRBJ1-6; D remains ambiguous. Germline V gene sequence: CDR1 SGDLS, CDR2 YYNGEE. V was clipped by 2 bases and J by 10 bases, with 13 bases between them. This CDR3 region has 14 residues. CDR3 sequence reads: CASSVGSNGSPLHF. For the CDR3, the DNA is TGTGCCAGCAGCGTCGGCAGCAACGGGTCACCCCTCCACTTT. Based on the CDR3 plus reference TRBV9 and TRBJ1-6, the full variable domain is DSGVTQTPKHLITATGQRVTLRCSPRSGDLSVYWYQQSLDQGLQFLIQYYNGEERAKGNILERFSAQQFPDLHSELNLSSLELGDSALYFCASSVGSNGSPLHFGNGTRLTVT.

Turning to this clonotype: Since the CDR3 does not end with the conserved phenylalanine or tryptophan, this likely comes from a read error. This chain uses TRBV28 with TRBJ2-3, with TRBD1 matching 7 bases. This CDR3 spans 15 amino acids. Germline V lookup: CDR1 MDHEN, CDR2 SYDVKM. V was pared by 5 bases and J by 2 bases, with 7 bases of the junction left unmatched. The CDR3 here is CASSPGTASTDTQYS. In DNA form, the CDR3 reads TGTGCCAGCAGTCCGGGGACAGCCTCCACAGATACGCAGTATTCT.